These T cell receptor beta chains were read from a single sample in a study of T cells of healthy individuals. TCRdb reprocessed the 5' RACE reads via MiXCR and lists one record per CDR3 protein. The data contain fewer than 70,000 distinct CDR3 sequences, 14% to 15% of them singletons. These receptors were collected from a human donor in good health. Both conserved end residues are part of each CDR3. The order of the fields is V gene, J gene, clone size, D gene, CDR3 protein, CDR3 DNA. D genes are given only for firm matches. Clone size appears in some rows only: once, few, many, or a class for an expanded clone.

V: TRBV12-3/TRBV12-4
J: TRBJ1-6
size: .
D: TRBD1
CDR3: CASRDMGQGSYSPLHF
DNA: TGTGCCAGCAGAGACATGGGACAGGGATCTTATTCACCCCTCCACTTT

V: TRBV12-3/TRBV12-4
J: TRBJ2-5
size: .
D: TRBD2
CDR3: CASSRSTSGRSETQYF
DNA: TGTGCCAGCAGTCGATCCACTAGCGGGAGGTCAGAGACCCAGTACTTC

V: TRBV24-1
J: TRBJ2-5
size: many
D: .
CDR3: CATRTQETQYF
DNA: TGTGCCACCAGAACCCAAGAGACCCAGTACTTC

V: TRBV5-1
J: TRBJ1-1
size: many
D: .
CDR3: CASSLIGNTEAFF
DNA: TGCGCCAGCAGCTTGATTGGGAACACTGAAGCTTTCTTT

V: TRBV4-3
J: TRBJ1-2
size: .
D: .
CDR3: CASSQDRRKGYGYTF
DNA: TGCGCCAGCAGCCAAGATCGAAGGAAGGGCTATGGCTACACCTTC

V: TRBV3-1
J: TRBJ1-1
size: many
D: .
CDR3: CASSPSLQSTEAFF
DNA: TGTGCCAGCAGCCCGTCCCTCCAGAGCACTGAAGCTTTCTTT

V: TRBV30
J: TRBJ2-2
size: few
D: TRBD1
CDR3: CAWGQGADGELFF
DNA: TGTGCCTGGGGTCAGGGGGCGGACGGGGAGCTGTTTTTT

V: TRBV18
J: TRBJ1-1
size: many
D: TRBD1
CDR3: CASSLRDSRINTEAFF
DNA: TGTGCCAGCTCACTCCGGGACAGCCGAATCAACACTGAAGCTTTCTTT

V: TRBV7-9
J: TRBJ1-1
size: many
D: .
CDR3: CASSFEGTEAFF
DNA: TGTGCCAGCAGCTTTGAAGGCACTGAAGCTTTCTTT

V: TRBV24-1
J: TRBJ2-3
size: many
D: TRBD2
CDR3: CATSDSGLAGIADTQYF
DNA: TGTGCCACCAGTGATTCCGGACTAGCGGGGATCGCAGATACGCAGTATTTT

V: TRBV14
J: TRBJ1-4
size: .
D: .
CDR3: CASSAFGEKLFF
DNA: TGTGCCAGCAGCGCTTTCGGGGAAAAACTGTTTTTT

V: TRBV5-1
J: TRBJ2-7
size: .
D: TRBD2
CDR3: CASSLSGGVLYEQYF
DNA: TGCGCCAGCAGCTTGAGCGGGGGTGTCCTCTACGAGCAGTACTTC

V: TRBV10-3
J: TRBJ2-1
size: many
D: .
CDR3: CAISGPRSTRSSYNEQFF
DNA: TGTGCCATCAGTGGCCCCCGATCGACACGGAGCTCCTACAATGAGCAGTTCTTC

V: TRBV10-3
J: TRBJ2-5
size: .
D: TRBD2
CDR3: CAISEGLDQETQYF
DNA: TGTGCCATCAGTGAGGGACTAGATCAAGAGACCCAGTACTTC

V: TRBV5-1
J: TRBJ2-5
size: few
D: .
CDR3: CASSPGRGGETQYF
DNA: TGCGCCAGCAGCCCGGGACGGGGTGGAGAGACCCAGTACTTC

V: TRBV2
J: TRBJ2-7
size: .
D: TRBD1
CDR3: CASSTGGPYEQYF
DNA: TGTGCCAGCTCGACAGGGGGCCCCTACGAGCAGTACTTC

V: TRBV6-2/TRBV6-3
J: TRBJ2-7
size: .
D: TRBD1
CDR3: CASSPTGLVHEQYF
DNA: TGTGCCAGCAGTCCGACAGGGTTGGTCCACGAGCAGTACTTC

V: TRBV5-1
J: TRBJ1-1
size: few
D: TRBD1
CDR3: CASSVDRDRSTEAFF
DNA: TGCGCCAGCAGCGTCGACAGGGATAGGAGCACTGAAGCTTTCTTT

V: TRBV24-1
J: TRBJ2-7
size: .
D: .
CDR3: CATSDLTAGPSYEQYF
DNA: TGTGCCACCAGTGACCTCACGGCAGGGCCTTCCTACGAGCAGTACTTC

V: TRBV4-3
J: TRBJ2-5
size: few
D: .
CDR3: CASSQDLTPFGETQLETQYF
DNA: TGCGCCAGCAGCCAAGATTTGACCCCATTTGGAGAGACCCAGTTGGAGACCCAGTACTTC

V: TRBV6-6
J: TRBJ1-2
size: many
D: .
CDR3: CASSIRGGNYGYTF
DNA: TGTGCCAGCAGTATCCGGGGCGGGAACTATGGCTACACCTTC

V: TRBV6-2/TRBV6-3
J: TRBJ2-5
size: many
D: TRBD1
CDR3: CASSDVPGGTQYF
DNA: TGTGCCAGCAGTGACGTCCCAGGGGGGACCCAGTACTTC

V: TRBV7-2
J: TRBJ2-5
size: many
D: TRBD2
CDR3: CASSLGSSGRGETQYF
DNA: TGTGCCAGCAGCTTAGGTTCTAGCGGTAGAGGAGAGACCCAGTACTTC

V: TRBV11-2
J: TRBJ2-7
size: many
D: TRBD1
CDR3: CASSPINRDRGPYEQYF
DNA: TGTGCCAGCAGCCCTATTAACCGGGACAGGGGGCCCTACGAGCAGTACTTC

V: TRBV20-1
J: TRBJ1-5
size: many
D: TRBD1
CDR3: CSATQGVDNQPQHF
DNA: TGCAGTGCTACCCAGGGGGTGGACAATCAGCCCCAGCATTTT

V: TRBV7-9
J: TRBJ1-2
size: few
D: .
CDR3: CASSLDVYGYTF
DNA: TGTGCCAGCAGCTTAGACGTCTATGGCTACACCTTC

V: TRBV5-6
J: TRBJ1-2
size: .
D: TRBD1
CDR3: CASSDKGQSYGYTF
DNA: TGTGCCAGCAGCGATAAGGGACAGAGCTATGGCTACACCTTC

V: TRBV5-1
J: TRBJ2-1
size: .
D: .
CDR3: CASSLAGGLGNEQFF
DNA: TGCGCCAGCAGCTTGGCCGGGGGATTGGGCAATGAGCAGTTCTTC

V: TRBV6-1
J: TRBJ1-1
size: .
D: .
CDR3: CASMGDNTEAFF
DNA: TGTGCCAGCATGGGTGATAACACTGAAGCTTTCTTT

V: TRBV3-1
J: TRBJ2-2
size: .
D: TRBD2
CDR3: CASSQSWTSGRGTGELFF
DNA: TGTGCCAGCAGCCAAAGCTGGACTAGCGGGAGGGGCACCGGGGAGCTGTTTTTT

V: TRBV7-9
J: TRBJ2-3
size: many
D: .
CDR3: CASSRGDTQYF
DNA: TGTGCCAGCAGCCGCGGGGATACGCAGTATTTT

V: TRBV7-2
J: TRBJ2-7
size: .
D: .
CDR3: CASSLEGGHYEQYF
DNA: TGTGCCAGCAGCTTAGAGGGCGGGCACTACGAGCAGTACTTC

V: TRBV5-6
J: TRBJ2-1
size: .
D: .
CDR3: CASTGIGTLNNEQFF
DNA: TGTGCCAGCACCGGTATAGGGACTCTCAACAATGAGCAGTTCTTC

V: TRBV7-9
J: TRBJ2-3
size: .
D: TRBD1
CDR3: CASRFGTGSTDTQYF
DNA: TGTGCCAGCAGGTTCGGGACAGGGTCAACAGATACGCAGTATTTT

V: TRBV5-4
J: TRBJ2-7
size: many
D: TRBD1
CDR3: CASSLDRGSEQYF
DNA: TGTGCCAGCAGCTTAGACAGGGGAAGCGAGCAGTACTTC

V: TRBV20-1
J: TRBJ2-7
size: few
D: .
CDR3: CSASGGRNYEQYF
DNA: TGCAGTGCTAGTGGGGGCAGAAACTACGAGCAGTACTTC

V: TRBV9
J: TRBJ2-3
size: .
D: TRBD2
CDR3: CASSVGLAGGHTDTQYF
DNA: TGTGCCAGCAGCGTTGGGCTAGCGGGGGGCCACACAGATACGCAGTATTTT

V: TRBV12-3/TRBV12-4
J: TRBJ2-7
size: many
D: TRBD2
CDR3: CASSLERGSYEQYF
DNA: TGTGCCAGCAGTTTAGAGCGGGGGTCATACGAGCAGTACTTC

V: TRBV7-6
J: TRBJ2-7
size: few
D: .
CDR3: CASSLAGGTGSYEQYF
DNA: TGTGCCAGCAGCTTAGCGGGGGGGACAGGCTCCTACGAGCAGTACTTC

V: TRBV7-9
J: TRBJ1-1
size: many
D: TRBD1
CDR3: CASSFQGARPEAFF
DNA: TGTGCCAGCAGCTTCCAGGGGGCTCGGCCTGAAGCTTTCTTT

V: TRBV6-1
J: TRBJ2-1
size: .
D: .
CDR3: CASSEALAMPNEQFF
DNA: TGTGCCAGCAGTGAAGCGTTAGCGATGCCGAATGAGCAGTTCTTC

V: TRBV19
J: TRBJ1-1
size: .
D: .
CDR3: CASSGQRGNTEAFF
DNA: TGTGCCAGTAGCGGACAGCGTGGGAACACTGAAGCTTTCTTT

V: TRBV6-6
J: TRBJ1-1
size: many
D: TRBD1
CDR3: CASSYLLKTGDEAFF
DNA: TGTGCCAGCAGTTACCTATTAAAAACAGGGGACGAAGCTTTCTTT

V: TRBV29-1
J: TRBJ2-5
size: many
D: .
CDR3: CSVGPSGQETQYF
DNA: TGCAGCGTTGGGCCGAGCGGCCAAGAGACCCAGTACTTC

V: TRBV5-1
J: TRBJ2-1
size: .
D: .
CDR3: CASSSRGITYNEQFF
DNA: TGCGCCAGCAGCTCACGGGGAATCACCTACAATGAGCAGTTCTTC

V: TRBV20-1
J: TRBJ2-3
size: .
D: TRBD1
CDR3: CSAPYFGTASTDTQYF
DNA: TGCAGTGCCCCCTATTTTGGGACAGCGAGCACAGATACGCAGTATTTT